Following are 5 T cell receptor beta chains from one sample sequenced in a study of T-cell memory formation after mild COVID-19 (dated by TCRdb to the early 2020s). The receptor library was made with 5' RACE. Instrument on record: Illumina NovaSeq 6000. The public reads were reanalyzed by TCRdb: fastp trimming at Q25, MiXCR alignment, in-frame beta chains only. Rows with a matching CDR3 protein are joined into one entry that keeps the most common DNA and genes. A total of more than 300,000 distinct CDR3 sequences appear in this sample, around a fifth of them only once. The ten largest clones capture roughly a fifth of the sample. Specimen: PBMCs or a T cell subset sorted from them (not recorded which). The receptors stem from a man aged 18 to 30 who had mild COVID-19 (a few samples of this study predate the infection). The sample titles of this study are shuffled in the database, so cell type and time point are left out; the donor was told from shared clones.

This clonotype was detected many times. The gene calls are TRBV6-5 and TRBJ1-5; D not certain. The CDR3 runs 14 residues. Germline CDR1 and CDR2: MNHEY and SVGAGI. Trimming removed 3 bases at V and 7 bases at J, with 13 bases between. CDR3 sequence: CASSYGGDGQPQHF. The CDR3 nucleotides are TGTGCCAGCAGTTATGGCGGGGATGGCCAGCCCCAGCATTTT.

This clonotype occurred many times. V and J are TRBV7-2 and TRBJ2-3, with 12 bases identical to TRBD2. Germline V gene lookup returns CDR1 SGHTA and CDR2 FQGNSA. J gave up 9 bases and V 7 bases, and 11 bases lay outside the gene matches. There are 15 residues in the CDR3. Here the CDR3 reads CASTTYLAGGLTQYF. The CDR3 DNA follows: TGTGCCAGCACCACTTACCTAGCGGGGGGGTTAACGCAGTATTTT.

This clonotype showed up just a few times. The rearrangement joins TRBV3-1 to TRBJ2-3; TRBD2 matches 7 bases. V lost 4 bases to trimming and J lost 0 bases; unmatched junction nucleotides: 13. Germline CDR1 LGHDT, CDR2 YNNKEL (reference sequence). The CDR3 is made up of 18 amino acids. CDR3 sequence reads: CASSPSGTSRTSTDTQYF. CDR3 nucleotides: TGTGCCAGCAGCCCGAGCGGGACCTCGAGGACTAGCACAGATACGCAGTATTTT.

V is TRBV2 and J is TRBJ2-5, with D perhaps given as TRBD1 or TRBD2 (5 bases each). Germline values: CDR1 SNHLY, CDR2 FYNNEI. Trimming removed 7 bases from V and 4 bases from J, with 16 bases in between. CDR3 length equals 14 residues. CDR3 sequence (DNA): TGTGCCAGCACAGTGAGTCGGGGCGGAGAGACCCAGTACTTC. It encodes CASTVSRGGETQYF.

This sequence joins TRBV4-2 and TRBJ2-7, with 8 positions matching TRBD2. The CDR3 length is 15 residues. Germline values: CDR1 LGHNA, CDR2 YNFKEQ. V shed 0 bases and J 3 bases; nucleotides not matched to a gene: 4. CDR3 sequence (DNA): TGTGCCAGCAGCCAAGAAGCGGGGGCCGACTACGAGCAGTACTTC. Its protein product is CASSQEAGADYEQYF.